The entry that follows covers one TCR beta chain sequence. Its antigen remains unidentified. Semi-nested PCR with Nested Universal Primer A followed constant-region reverse priming of full-length variable regions. TCRdb re-called the 5' RACE reads through MiXCR, storing one row per CDR3 protein. This table has roughly 40,000 distinct CDR3 sequences, approximately 19% appearing once. J gave up 2 bases and V 5 bases, and 16 bases lay outside the gene matches. The germline V gene has CDR1 MNHEY and CDR2 SMNVEV (reference sequence). The CDR3 spans 20 residues. General study results and limits: Greatest tumor Treg TCR overlap was with tumor naive CD4+ cells. The TCR gene usage of tumor memory CD4+ T cells clustered together with blood and lymph node memory CD4+ cells and with lymph node naive CD4+ cells.

The sequencing input was naive CD4+ T cells sorted from a lymph node. Subset specified: naive CD4+ T cells, CD4+CD45RA+CD25-. The source of this sequence is a female donor with breast cancer. The V and J genes are TRBV27 and TRBJ2-3; 13 positions match TRBD2. CDR3 sequence reads: CASSKRSGTSGTAHTDTQYF. In DNA form, the CDR3 reads TGTGCCAGCAGTAAACGCTCCGGGACTAGCGGGACGGCCCACACAGATACGCAGTATTTT.